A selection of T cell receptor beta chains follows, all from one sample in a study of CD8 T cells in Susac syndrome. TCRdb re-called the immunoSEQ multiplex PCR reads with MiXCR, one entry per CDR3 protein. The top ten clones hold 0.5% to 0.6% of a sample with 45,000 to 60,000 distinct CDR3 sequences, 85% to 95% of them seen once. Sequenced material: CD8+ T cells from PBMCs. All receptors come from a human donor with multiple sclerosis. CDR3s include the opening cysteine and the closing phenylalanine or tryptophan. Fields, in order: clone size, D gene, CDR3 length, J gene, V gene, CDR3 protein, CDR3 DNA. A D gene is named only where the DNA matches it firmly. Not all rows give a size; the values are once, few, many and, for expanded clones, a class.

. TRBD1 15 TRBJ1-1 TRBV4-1 CASSQERRGLIEAFF TGCGCCAGCAGCCAAGAGAGGAGGGGGCTCATTGAAGCTTTCTTT
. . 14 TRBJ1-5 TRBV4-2 CASSQVSGNQPQHF TGTGCCAGCAGCCAAGTATCCGGGAATCAGCCCCAGCATTTT
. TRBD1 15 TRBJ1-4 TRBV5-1 CASSSGGQGDEKLFF TGCGCCAGCAGCTCGGGGGGACAGGGTGATGAAAAACTGTTTTTT
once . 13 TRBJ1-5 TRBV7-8 CASSSRGNQPQHF TGTGCCAGCAGCTCCCGGGGCAATCAGCCCCAGCATTTT
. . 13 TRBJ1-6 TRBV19 CASSILSNSPLHF TGTGCCAGTAGTATCCTCAGTAATTCACCCCTCCACTTT
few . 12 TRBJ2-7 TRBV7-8 CASTDRPYEQYF TGTGCCAGCACCGACAGACCCTACGAGCAGTACTTC
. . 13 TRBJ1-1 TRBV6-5 CASSSPWSTEAFF TGTGCCAGCAGCTCGCCCTGGAGTACTGAAGCTTTCTTT
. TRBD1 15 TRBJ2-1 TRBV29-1 CSGQTGALTYNEQFF TGCAGCGGCCAGACAGGGGCCCTGACCTACAATGAGCAGTTCTTC
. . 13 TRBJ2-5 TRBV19 CASSPAYVETQYF TGTGCCAGTAGTCCAGCCTACGTGGAGACCCAGTACTTC
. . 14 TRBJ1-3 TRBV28 CASSLDQEDITIYF TGTGCCAGCAGTTTAGATCAGGAAGACATCACCATATATTTT
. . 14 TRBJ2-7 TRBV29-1 CSVASRERPYEQYF TGCAGCGTTGCGTCTAGGGAACGTCCCTACGAGCAGTACTTC
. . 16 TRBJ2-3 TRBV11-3 CASSLEQVVGKGTQYF TGTGCCAGCAGCTTAGAACAGGTTGTGGGTAAGGGTACGCAGTATTTT
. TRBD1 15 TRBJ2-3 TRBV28 CASSQGQGLSDTQYF TGTGCCAGCAGTCAGGGACAGGGGTTGTCAGATACGCAGTATTTT
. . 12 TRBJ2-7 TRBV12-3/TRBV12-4 CASSLALTEQYF TGTGCCAGCAGTTTAGCGCTTACCGAGCAGTACTTC
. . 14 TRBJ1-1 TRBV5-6 CASSWGHPSTEAFF TGTGCCAGCAGCTGGGGACACCCCAGCACTGAAGCTTTCTTT
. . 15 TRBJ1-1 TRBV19 CASSIRVTMNTEAFF TGTGCCAGTAGTATCAGGGTTACGATGAACACTGAAGCTTTCTTT